Listed below are T cell receptor beta chains from one sample, sequenced in a study of siplizumab effects on memory and regulatory T cells. The protocol was immunoSEQ multiplex PCR, while the TCRdb copy is restricted to in-frame clones and leaves out a portion. The sample has more than 85,000 clones; 94% are singletons. The sample consisted of Tregs sorted from blood. Every receptor here comes from a human donor in good health. Each CDR3 is given with its conserved first and last residue. A D gene is named only where the DNA matches it firmly. A row's size may be missing; if present it is once, few, many or a size class.

v_gene,d_gene,abundance,j_gene,CDR3aa,CDR3nt
TRBV6-5,-,-,TRBJ2-2,CASSLGAGLGELFF,TGTGCCAGCAGCCTCGGGGCGGGTCTCGGGGAGCTGTTTTTT
TRBV27,-,once,TRBJ1-5,CASSRTGTYNQPQHF,TGTGCCAGCAGTCGAACCGGGACGTACAATCAGCCCCAGCATTTT
TRBV18,-,-,TRBJ1-3,CASSPVSLSGNTIYF,TGTGCCAGCTCACCAGTTTCCCTTTCTGGAAACACCATATATTTT
TRBV9,-,-,TRBJ2-6,CASSVEWGGSGANVLTF,TGTGCCAGCAGCGTCGAGTGGGGCGGCTCTGGGGCCAACGTCCTGACTTTC
TRBV5-4,TRBD1,once,TRBJ1-5,CASSDRGNQPQHF,TGTGCCAGCAGCGACAGGGGTAATCAGCCCCAGCATTTT
TRBV7-9,TRBD1,-,TRBJ2-7,CASSFWTGTYEQYF,TGTGCCAGCAGCTTTTGGACAGGGACCTACGAGCAGTACTTC
TRBV6-4,-,-,TRBJ2-1,CASSEGRGSSYNEQFF,TGTGCCAGCAGTGAAGGTCGTGGGAGCTCCTACAATGAGCAGTTCTTC
TRBV6-1,TRBD2,-,TRBJ2-3,CASSGLAHSTDTQYF,TGTGCCAGCAGCGGACTAGCGCATAGCACAGATACGCAGTATTTT
TRBV11-2,-,once,TRBJ1-2,CASSFISGGRDGYTF,TGTGCCAGCAGCTTCATCTCGGGGGGGAGAGATGGCTACACCTTC
TRBV2,TRBD1,-,TRBJ2-7,CASSLVTGFEQYF,TGTGCCAGCAGTCTTGTGACAGGGTTCGAGCAGTACTTC
TRBV28,-,-,TRBJ2-7,CASSSRSWYF,TGTGCCAGCAGTTCCAGGTCTTGGTACTTC
TRBV6-1,TRBD1,-,TRBJ2-5,CASSESTGVETQYF,TGTGCCAGCAGTGAAAGTACAGGGGTGGAGACCCAGTACTTC
TRBV7-6,-,-,TRBJ1-1,CASSLDNPILNEAFF,TGTGCCAGCAGCTTAGATAATCCGATCCTCAACGAAGCTTTCTTT
TRBV28,TRBD1,-,TRBJ2-3,CASSKTGGKDTQYF,TGTGCCAGCAGCAAGACAGGGGGCAAAGATACGCAGTATTTT
TRBV29-1,-,-,TRBJ2-3,CSVERADTQYF,TGCAGCGTTGAGCGAGCAGATACGCAGTATTTT
TRBV5-1,-,-,TRBJ1-2,CASSVSGAVNYGYTF,TGCGCCAGCAGCGTGTCCGGGGCAGTAAACTATGGCTACACCTTC
TRBV4-2,TRBD1,-,TRBJ2-5,CASSRTGTGGRETQYF,TGTGCCAGCAGCCGGACCGGGACAGGGGGTCGGGAGACCCAGTACTTC
TRBV18,-,-,TRBJ2-7,CASSRGAVSYEQYF,TGTGCCAGCTCCCGGGGGGCAGTCTCCTACGAGCAGTACTTC
TRBV28,-,-,TRBJ1-5,CASSPTGILSNQPQHF,TGTGCCAGCAGTCCTACAGGGATACTTAGCAATCAGCCCCAGCATTTT
TRBV6-1,-,-,TRBJ2-5,CASSEPEYQETQYF,TGTGCCAGCAGTGAACCTGAGTACCAAGAGACCCAGTACTTC
TRBV10-3,TRBD2,-,TRBJ2-3,CATGLAGADTQYF,TGTGCCACGGGACTAGCGGGAGCAGATACGCAGTATTTT
TRBV5-1,-,-,TRBJ1-1,CASSLGTGVAQNTEAFF,TGCGCCAGCAGCTTGGGGACGGGGGTAGCACAGAACACTGAAGCTTTCTTT
TRBV14,TRBD1,-,TRBJ2-7,CASSRTGQGSYEQYF,TGTGCCAGCAGCCGCACAGGACAGGGATCCTACGAGCAGTACTTC
TRBV5-1,-,once,TRBJ2-7,CASSLAVSFSYEQYF,TGCGCCAGCAGCTTGGCGGTCAGTTTCTCCTACGAGCAGTACTTC
TRBV23-1,-,-,TRBJ2-2,CASSQSCPVDCVGDDHDGELFF,TGCGCCAGCAGTCAATCATGCCCTGTCGATTGTGTCGGGGACGATCATGACGGGGAGCTGTTTTTT
TRBV7-9,TRBD1,-,TRBJ2-7,CASSSLDRGLSYEQYF,TGTGCCAGCAGCTCCCTCGACAGGGGGTTATCCTACGAGCAGTACTTC
TRBV7-2,TRBD2,-,TRBJ2-5,CASSLVMGLAGTQEETQYF,TGTGCCAGCAGCTTAGTAATGGGACTAGCGGGCACTCAGGAAGAGACCCAGTACTTC
TRBV4-2,TRBD2,-,TRBJ2-7,CASSHGRTSGSEQYF,TGTGCCAGCAGCCACGGAAGGACTAGCGGGAGCGAGCAGTACTTC
TRBV12-5,TRBD1,-,TRBJ1-2,CASGPRQGCRFNYGYTF,TGTGCTAGTGGCCCCAGACAGGGCTGTCGGTTTAACTATGGCTACACCTTC
TRBV6-5,TRBD1,-,TRBJ1-1,CASIRQGNTEAFF,TGTGCCAGCATCAGACAGGGGAACACTGAAGCTTTCTTT
TRBV2,-,-,TRBJ1-2,CASSVEGRIYGYTF,TGTGCCAGCAGTGTTGAAGGGCGTATATATGGCTACACCTTC